This TCR beta chain appears in the sequencing data of a study of blood T cell repertoires in COVID-19. Study details: The study drew acute and convalescent COVID-19 samples from the United States, Italy and Spain.

With V trimmed by 7 bases and J by 2 bases, 7 bases remained unmatched. Germline V gene lookup returns CDR1 SNHLY and CDR2 FYNNEI. The CDR3 extends over 14 amino acids. The data were produced by immunoSEQ multiplex PCR, yet TCRdb's version contains in-frame clones alone and is incomplete. This table holds about 220,000 clones, around 81% found once. The table lists this clone with a few counts. This chain uses TRBV2 with TRBJ2-7, with 8 bases that match TRBD1. The sample consisted of peripheral blood. The receptor was isolated from a woman aged 60-75 years with acute or convalescent COVID-19. As DNA, the CDR3 is TGTGCCAGCATTGGGACAGGAAAAACCTACGAGCAGTACTTC. This translates into CASIGTGKTYEQYF.